Described below is a single T cell receptor beta chain sequence and its context. At least ten counts were recorded for this clonotype. The antigen this receptor binds is unknown. Within one base of it there is no much larger clone, and no base qualities were kept. CDR1 and CDR2 are read off the germline V gene as LGHNA and YSLEER. The CDR3, cysteine through phenylalanine, is 16 amino acids long. The DNA shown is the 48-base CDR3, in frame from base 1. V and J are truncated by 2 bases and 2 bases respectively, leaving an intervening sequence of 15 bases. These data are taken from a study of CD8 T cells in ankylosing spondylitis (dated 2017 in TCRdb). About the study as a whole: The study set out to find disease-linked TCR variants by profiling T cell receptor beta repertoires in ankylosing spondylitis patients and healthy donors. The full study cohort was made up of about 24 ankylosing spondylitis patients and fewer than 120 healthy donors. Peripheral blood was sampled, and synovial fluid was also collected from ankylosing spondylitis patients. Paper-wide results and their limitations: Significant enrichment of the disease-linked clones was reported in matched synovial fluid samples from ankylosing spondylitis patients. Some motif variants were previously reported in synovial fluid and blood of reactive arthritis patients, suggesting common disease-initiation mechanisms. A TCR beta motif made up of eight highly homologous amino acid variants appeared to be characteristic of blood from ankylosing spondylitis patients. The disease-linked clones had a CD8+ phenotype and were found at relatively low frequencies in peripheral blood.

These reads were obtained on an Illumina HiSeq 2500. Quantitative 5'-RACE with molecular barcodes was used to prepare TCR beta libraries. The study's processing was this. A new computational method based on a probabilistic model of VDJ rearrangement was used to identify disease-linked TCR variants. TCRdb reanalyzed the raw reads on its own, using fastp at Q25 for trimming and MiXCR for clone calling, and kept in-frame beta chains. All rows with the same CDR3 protein become a single entry with the most common DNA and genes. The V and J calls, along with clone size, are taken from TCRdb and not from the paper's own processing. The sample contains approximately 520,000 distinct CDR3 sequences, roughly 5% of them found a single time. 3% to 4% of the sample is held by the ten biggest clonotypes.

Sample: blood, either unsorted or a sorted T cell fraction (not recorded which). This clonotype was obtained from a male donor with ankylosing spondylitis. The sequence joins TRBV4-3 to TRBJ1-1; the D gene lacks a confident call. The CDR3 protein is CASSQLIEGGNTEAFF. The base sequence is TGCGCCAGCAGCCAACTAATCGAGGGAGGCAACACTGAAGCTTTCTTT.